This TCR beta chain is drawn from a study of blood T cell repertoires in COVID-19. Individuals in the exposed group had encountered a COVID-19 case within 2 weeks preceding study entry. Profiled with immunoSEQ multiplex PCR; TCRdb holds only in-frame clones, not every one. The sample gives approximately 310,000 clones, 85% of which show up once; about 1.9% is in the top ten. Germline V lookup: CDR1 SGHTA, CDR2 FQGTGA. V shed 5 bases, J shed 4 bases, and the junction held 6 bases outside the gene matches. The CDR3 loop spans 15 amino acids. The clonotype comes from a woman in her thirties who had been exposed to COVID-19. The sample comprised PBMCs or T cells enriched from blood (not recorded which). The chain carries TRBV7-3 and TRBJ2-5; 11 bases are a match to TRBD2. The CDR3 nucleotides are TGTGCCAGCAGCCGACTAGCGGGGCCTCGAGAGACCCAGTACTTC. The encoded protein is CASSRLAGPRETQYF.